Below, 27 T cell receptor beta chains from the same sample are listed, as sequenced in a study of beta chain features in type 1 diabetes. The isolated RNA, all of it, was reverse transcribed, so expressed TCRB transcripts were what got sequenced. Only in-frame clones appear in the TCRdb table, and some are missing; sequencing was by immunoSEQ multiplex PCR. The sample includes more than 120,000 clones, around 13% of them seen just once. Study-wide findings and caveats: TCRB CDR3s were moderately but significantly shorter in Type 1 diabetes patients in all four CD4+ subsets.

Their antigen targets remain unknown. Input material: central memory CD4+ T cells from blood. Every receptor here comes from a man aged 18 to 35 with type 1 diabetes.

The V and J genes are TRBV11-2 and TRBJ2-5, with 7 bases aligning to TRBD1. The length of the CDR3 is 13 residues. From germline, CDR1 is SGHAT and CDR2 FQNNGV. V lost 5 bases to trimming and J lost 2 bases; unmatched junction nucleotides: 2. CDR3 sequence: CASSTGQQETQYF. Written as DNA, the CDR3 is TGTGCCAGCAGCACGGGACAGCAAGAGACCCAGTACTTC.

This CDR3 reads CAWSVSRGYTF. CDR3 coding DNA: TGTGCCTGGAGTGTGTCGAGAGGCTACACCTTC. This chain connects TRBV30 to TRBJ1-2, with no clear D. CDR3 size: 11 residues. V lost 0 bases to trimming and J lost 8 bases, with 7 bases between them. Germline V lookup: CDR1 GTSNPN, CDR2 SVGIG (reference sequence).

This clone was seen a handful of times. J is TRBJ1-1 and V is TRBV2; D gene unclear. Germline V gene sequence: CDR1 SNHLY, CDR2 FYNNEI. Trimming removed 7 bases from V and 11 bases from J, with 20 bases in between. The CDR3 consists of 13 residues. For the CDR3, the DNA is TGTGCCAGCAATGACGAGACCCCGGGGAGGGCTTTCTTT. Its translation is CASNDETPGRAFF. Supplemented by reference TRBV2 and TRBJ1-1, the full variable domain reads EPEVTQTPSHQVTQMGQEVILRCVPISNHLYFYWYRQILGQKVEFLVSFYNNEISEKSEIFDDQFSVERPDGSNFTLKIRSTKLEDSAMYFCASNDETPGRAFFGQGTRLTVV.

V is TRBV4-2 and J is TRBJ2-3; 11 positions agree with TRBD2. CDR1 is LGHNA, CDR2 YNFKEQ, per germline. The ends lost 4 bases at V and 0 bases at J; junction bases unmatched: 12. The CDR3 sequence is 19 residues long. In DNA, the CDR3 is TGTGCCAGCAGCCCCTTGGGCCTAGCGGGGGGTTCTAGCACAGATACGCAGTATTTT. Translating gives CASSPLGLAGGSSTDTQYF.

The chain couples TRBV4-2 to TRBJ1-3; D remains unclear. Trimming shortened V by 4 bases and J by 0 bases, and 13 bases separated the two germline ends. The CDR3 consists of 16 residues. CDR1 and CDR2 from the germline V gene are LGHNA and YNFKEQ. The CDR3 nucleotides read TGTGCCAGCAGCCTGGGGTTAGAACCCTCTGGAAACACCATATATTTT. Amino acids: CASSLGLEPSGNTIYF.

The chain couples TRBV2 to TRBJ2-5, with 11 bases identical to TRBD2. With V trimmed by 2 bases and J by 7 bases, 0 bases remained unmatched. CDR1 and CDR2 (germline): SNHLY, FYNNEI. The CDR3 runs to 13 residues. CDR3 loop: CASSELAGGTQYF. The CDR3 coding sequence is TGTGCCAGCAGTGAACTAGCGGGGGGGACCCAGTACTTC.

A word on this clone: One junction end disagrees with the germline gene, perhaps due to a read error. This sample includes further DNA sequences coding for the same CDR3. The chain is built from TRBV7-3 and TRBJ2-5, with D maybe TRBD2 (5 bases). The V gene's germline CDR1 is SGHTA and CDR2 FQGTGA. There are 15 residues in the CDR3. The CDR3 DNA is TGTGCTAGCAGCTTAATGGGGAGAGAGGGAGAGACCCAGTACTTC. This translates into CASSLMGREGETQYF.

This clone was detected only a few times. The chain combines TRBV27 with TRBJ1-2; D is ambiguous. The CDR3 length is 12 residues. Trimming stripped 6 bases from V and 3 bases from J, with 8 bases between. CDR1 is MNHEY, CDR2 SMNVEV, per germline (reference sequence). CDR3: CASRGEYYGYTF. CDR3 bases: TGTGCCAGCAGGGGAGAGTACTATGGCTACACCTTC.

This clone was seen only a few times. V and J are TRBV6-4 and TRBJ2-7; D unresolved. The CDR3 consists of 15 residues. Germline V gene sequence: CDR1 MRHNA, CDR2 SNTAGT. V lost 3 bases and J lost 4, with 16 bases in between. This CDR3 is CASSEDSDGFYEQYF. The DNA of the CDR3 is TGTGCCAGCAGTGAGGATTCAGACGGGTTTTACGAGCAGTACTTC.

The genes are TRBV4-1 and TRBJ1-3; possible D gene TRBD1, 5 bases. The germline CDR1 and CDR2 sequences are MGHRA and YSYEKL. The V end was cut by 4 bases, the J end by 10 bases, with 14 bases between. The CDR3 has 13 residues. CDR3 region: CASSLQEGVTIYF. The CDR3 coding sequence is TGCGCCAGCAGCCTCCAAGAAGGGGTAACCATATATTTT.

CDR3 DNA: TGTGCCAGCAGCTACCCTAGGGGCGGGGGCCCGAATGAGCAGTTCTTC. This gives the protein CASSYPRGGGPNEQFF. The V call is TRBV13, the J call TRBJ2-1; tentatively, D is TRBD2 (7 bases). The CDR3 loop spans 16 amino acids. The V end was cut by 4 bases, the J end by 7 bases, with 20 bases between. Germline loops: CDR1 PRHDT, CDR2 FYEKMQ (reference sequence). The full variable domain, completed using reference TRBV13 and TRBJ2-1, is AAGVIQSPRHLIKEKRETATLKCYPIPRHDTVYWYQQGPGQDPQFLISFYEKMQSDKGSIPDRFSAQQFSDYHSELNMSSLELGDSALYFCASSYPRGGGPNEQFFGPGTRLTVL.

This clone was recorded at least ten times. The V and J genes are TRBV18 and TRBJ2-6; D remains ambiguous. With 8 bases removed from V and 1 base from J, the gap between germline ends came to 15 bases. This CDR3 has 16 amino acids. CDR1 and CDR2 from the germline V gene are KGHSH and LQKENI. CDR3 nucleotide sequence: TGTGCCAGCCCCCTCCAGGCGACTTCTGGGGCCAACGTCCTGACTTTC. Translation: CASPLQATSGANVLTF. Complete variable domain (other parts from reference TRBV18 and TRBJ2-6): NAGVMQNPRHLVRRRGQEARLRCSPMKGHSHVYWYRQLPEEGLKFMVYLQKENIIDESGMPKERFSAEFPKEGPSILRIQQVVRGDSAAYFCASPLQATSGANVLTFGAGSRLTVL.

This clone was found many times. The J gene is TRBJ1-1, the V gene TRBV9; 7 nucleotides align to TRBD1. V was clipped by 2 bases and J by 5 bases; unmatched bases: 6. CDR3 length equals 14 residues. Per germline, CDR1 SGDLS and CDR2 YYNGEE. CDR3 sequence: CASSVRTGGTEAFF. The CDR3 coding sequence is TGTGCCAGCAGCGTCCGGACAGGAGGGACTGAAGCTTTCTTT.

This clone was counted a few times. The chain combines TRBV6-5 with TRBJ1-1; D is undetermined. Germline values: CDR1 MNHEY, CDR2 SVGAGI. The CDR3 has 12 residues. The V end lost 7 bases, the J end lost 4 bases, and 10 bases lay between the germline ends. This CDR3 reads CASTSGPTEAFF. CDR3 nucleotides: TGTGCCAGCACTAGCGGGCCCACTGAAGCTTTCTTT.

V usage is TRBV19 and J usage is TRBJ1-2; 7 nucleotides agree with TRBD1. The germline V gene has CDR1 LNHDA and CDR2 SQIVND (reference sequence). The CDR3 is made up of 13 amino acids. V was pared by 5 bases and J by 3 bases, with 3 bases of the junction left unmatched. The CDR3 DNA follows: TGTGCCAGTAGTCCCGGGACAGACTATGGCTACACCTTC. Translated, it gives CASSPGTDYGYTF.

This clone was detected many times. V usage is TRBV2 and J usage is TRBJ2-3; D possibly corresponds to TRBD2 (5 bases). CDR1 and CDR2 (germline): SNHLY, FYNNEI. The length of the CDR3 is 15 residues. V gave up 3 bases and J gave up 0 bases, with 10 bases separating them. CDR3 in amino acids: CASSESGASTDTQYF. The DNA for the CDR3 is TGTGCCAGCAGTGAGAGCGGAGCTAGCACAGATACGCAGTATTTT.

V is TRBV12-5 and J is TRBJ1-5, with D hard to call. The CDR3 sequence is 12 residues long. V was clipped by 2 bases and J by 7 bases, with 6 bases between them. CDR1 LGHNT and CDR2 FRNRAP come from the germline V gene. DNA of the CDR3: TGTGCTAGTGGTTTGACACCCCAGCCCCAGCATTTT. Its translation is CASGLTPQPQHF.

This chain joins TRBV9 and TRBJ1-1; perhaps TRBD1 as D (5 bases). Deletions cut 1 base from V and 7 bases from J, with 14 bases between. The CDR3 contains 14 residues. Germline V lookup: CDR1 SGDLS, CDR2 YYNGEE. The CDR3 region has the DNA TGTGCCAGCAGCGTAACACCGGGGACGAGTGAAGCTTTCTTT. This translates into CASSVTPGTSEAFF.

CDR3 amino acids: CASSLRASGVSHSPLHF. The CDR3 DNA sequence: TGTGCCAGCAGCTTGCGGGCTTCGGGGGTCTCTCATTCACCCCTCCACTTT. This chain uses TRBV5-6 with TRBJ1-6; the D gene is possibly TRBD1 (5 bases). Germline CDR1 and CDR2: SGHDT and YYEEEE. Trimming shortened V by 1 base and J by 8 bases, and 19 bases separated the two germline ends. The CDR3 runs to 17 residues.

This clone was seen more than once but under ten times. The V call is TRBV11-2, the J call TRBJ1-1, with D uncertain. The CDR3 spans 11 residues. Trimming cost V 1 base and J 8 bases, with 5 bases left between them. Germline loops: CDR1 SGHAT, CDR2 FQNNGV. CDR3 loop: CASSLGGEAFF. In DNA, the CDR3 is TGTGCCAGCAGCTTAGGAGGGGAAGCTTTCTTT.

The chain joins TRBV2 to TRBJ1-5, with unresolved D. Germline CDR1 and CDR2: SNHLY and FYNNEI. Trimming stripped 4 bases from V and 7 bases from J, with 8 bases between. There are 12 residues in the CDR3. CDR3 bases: TGTGCCAGCAGTGGGTCTTACCAGCCCCAGCATTTT. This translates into CASSGSYQPQHF.

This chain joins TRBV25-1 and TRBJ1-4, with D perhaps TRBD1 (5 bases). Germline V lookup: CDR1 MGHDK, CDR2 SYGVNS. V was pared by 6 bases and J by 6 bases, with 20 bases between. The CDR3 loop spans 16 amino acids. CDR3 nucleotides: TGTGCCAGCAGCCCCGGAGGCGTGACAGTCTATGAAAAACTGTTTTTT. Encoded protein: CASSPGGVTVYEKLFF.

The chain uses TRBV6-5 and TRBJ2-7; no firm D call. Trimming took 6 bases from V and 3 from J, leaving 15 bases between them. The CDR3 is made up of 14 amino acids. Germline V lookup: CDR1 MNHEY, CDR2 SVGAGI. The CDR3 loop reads CASSRSGGRYEQYF. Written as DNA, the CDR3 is TGTGCCAGCAGCCGGTCGGGTGGGCGCTACGAGCAGTACTTC.

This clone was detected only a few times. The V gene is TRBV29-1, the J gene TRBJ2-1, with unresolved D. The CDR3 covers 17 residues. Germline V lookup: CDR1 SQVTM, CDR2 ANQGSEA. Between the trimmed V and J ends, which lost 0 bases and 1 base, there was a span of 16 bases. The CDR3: CSVEDLGVGLSYNEQFF. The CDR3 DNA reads TGCAGCGTTGAAGATCTCGGCGTAGGGCTTTCCTACAATGAGCAGTTCTTC.

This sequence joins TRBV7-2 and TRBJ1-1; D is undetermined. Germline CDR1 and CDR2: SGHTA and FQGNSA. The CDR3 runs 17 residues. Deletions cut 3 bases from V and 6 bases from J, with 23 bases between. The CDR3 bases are TGTGCCAGCAGCTTGAGTGTGGCAGGTACAGAGTCGGCTGAAGCTTTCTTT. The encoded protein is CASSLSVAGTESAEAFF. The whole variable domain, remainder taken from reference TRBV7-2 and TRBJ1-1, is GAGVSQSPSNKVTEKGKDVELRCDPISGHTALYWYRQSLGQGLEFLIYFQGNSAPDKSGLPSDRFSAERTGGSVSTLTIQRTQQEDSAVYLCASSLSVAGTESAEAFFGQGTRLTVV.

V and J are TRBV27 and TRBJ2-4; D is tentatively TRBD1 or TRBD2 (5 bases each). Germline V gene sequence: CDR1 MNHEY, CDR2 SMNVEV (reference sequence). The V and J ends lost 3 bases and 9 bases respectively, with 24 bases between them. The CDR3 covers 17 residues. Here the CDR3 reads CASSLGRGQGSWSIQYF. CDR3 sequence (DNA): TGTGCCAGCAGTTTGGGCCGCGGGCAGGGAAGTTGGAGCATTCAGTACTTC.

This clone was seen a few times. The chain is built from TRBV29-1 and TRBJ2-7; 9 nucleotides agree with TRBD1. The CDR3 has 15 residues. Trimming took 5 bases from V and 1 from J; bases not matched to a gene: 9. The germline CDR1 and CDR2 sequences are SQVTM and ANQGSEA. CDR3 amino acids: CSVLGQTGGSYEQYF. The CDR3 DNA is TGCAGCGTTCTCGGCCAGACAGGGGGGTCCTACGAGCAGTACTTC.